This TCR beta chain emerged from a study of T cell changes during pregnancy in multiple sclerosis (dated by TCRdb to the late 2010s). With regard to the full study: In women with multiple sclerosis, the researchers looked at how the T cell repertoire shifted as pregnancy progressed.

Note on this clone: It has no known antigen specificity. Base qualities were left out, and no much larger clone turns up one base away.

Deletion took 0 bases off V and 7 bases off J, with a span of 13 bases between the germline ends. The CDR3 covers 14 residues, taking in both the cysteine and the phenylalanine. The retained sequence is limited to the CDR3, 42 bases, with the frame set at the first base. The germline V gene specifies SGDLS as CDR1 and YYNGEE as CDR2. Library preparation employed the immunoSEQ multiplex PCR assay. TCRdb holds this immuneACCESS table with in-frame rearrangements only. Some clones are missing; in checked studies, unresolved V genes explain under half, and the rest has no known cause. Across this sample there are tens of thousands of clones, with approximately 92% seen only once. The leading ten clones occupy more than 1.3% of the sample.

Here the chain combines TRBV9 and TRBJ1-2; a confident D gene designation cannot be given. The clonotype originates from a female donor with multiple sclerosis, enrolled in a pregnancy study. Sequencing was performed on peripheral blood, taken in the second trimester of pregnancy. CDR3 sequence: CASSVDDTFGGYTF. The sequenced DNA: TGTGCCAGCAGCGTAGACGACACCTTCGGTGGCTACACCTTC.